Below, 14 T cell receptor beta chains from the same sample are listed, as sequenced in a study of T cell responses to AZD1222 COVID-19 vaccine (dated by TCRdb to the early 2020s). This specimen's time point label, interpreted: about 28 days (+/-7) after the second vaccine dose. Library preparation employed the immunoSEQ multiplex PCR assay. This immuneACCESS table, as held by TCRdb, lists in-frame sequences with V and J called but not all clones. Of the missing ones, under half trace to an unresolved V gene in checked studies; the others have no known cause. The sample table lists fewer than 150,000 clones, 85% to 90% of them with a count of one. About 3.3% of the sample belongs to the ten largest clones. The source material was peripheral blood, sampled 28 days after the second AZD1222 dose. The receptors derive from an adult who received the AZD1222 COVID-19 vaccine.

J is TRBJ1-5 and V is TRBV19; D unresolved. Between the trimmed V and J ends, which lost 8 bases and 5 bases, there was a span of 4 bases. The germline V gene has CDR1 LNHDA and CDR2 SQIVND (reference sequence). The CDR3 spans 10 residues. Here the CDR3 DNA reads TGTGCCAGTCATTATCAGCCCCAGCATTTT. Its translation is CASHYQPQHF.

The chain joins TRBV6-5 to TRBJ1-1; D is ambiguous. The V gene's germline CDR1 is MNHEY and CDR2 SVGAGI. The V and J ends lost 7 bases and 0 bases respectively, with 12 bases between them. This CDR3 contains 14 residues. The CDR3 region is CASTIRRMNTEAFF. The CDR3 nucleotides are TGTGCCAGCACCATACGACGGATGAACACTGAAGCTTTCTTT.

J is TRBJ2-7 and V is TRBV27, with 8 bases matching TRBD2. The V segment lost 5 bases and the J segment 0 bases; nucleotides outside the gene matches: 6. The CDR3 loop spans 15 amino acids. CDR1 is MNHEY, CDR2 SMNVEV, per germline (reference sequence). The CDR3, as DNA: TGTGCCAGCAGTCCTCGGACTAGCAACTCCTACGAGCAGTACTTC. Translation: CASSPRTSNSYEQYF.

CDR3 nucleotide sequence: TGTGCCAGCAGTTACTCGGACAGCGGAAGTAAAGCTTTCTTT. Its protein is CASSYSDSGSKAFF. V gene TRBV6-2 or TRBV6-3 combines with J gene TRBJ1-1; TRBD1 is a possible D gene (6 bases). V was trimmed by 0 bases and J by 9 bases, leaving 14 bases between them. Germline V CDR1 and CDR2: MNHEY, SVGEGT. This CDR3 comprises 14 residues.

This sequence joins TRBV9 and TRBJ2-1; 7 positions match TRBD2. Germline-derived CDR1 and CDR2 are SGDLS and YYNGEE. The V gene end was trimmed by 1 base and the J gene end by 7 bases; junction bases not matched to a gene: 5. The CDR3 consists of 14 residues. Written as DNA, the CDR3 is TGTGCCAGCAGCGTATGGCCAGCGGGAAATGAGCAGTTCTTC. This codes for CASSVWPAGNEQFF.

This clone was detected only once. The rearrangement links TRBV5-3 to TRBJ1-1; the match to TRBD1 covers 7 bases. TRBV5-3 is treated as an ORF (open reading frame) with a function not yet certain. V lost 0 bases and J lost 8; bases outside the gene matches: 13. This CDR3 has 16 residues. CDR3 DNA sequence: TGTGCCAGAAGCTTGGCATACAGGGGTCTCCCTTTAGAAGCTTTCTTT. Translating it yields CARSLAYRGLPLEAFF.

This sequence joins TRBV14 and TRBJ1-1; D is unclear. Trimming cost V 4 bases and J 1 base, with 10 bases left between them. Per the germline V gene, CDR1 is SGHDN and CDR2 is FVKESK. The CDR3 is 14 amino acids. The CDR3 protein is CASSPRASNTEAFF. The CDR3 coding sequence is TGTGCCAGCAGCCCTAGGGCGTCGAACACTGAAGCTTTCTTT.

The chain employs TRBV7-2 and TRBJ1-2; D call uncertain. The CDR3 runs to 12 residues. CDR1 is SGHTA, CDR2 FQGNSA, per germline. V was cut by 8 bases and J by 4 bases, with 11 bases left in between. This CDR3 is CASPAGIYGYTF. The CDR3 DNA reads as TGTGCCAGCCCTGCCGGAATCTATGGCTACACCTTC. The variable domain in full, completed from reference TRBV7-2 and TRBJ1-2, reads GAGVSQSPSNKVTEKGKDVELRCDPISGHTALYWYRQSLGQGLEFLIYFQGNSAPDKSGLPSDRFSAERTGGSVSTLTIQRTQQEDSAVYLCASPAGIYGYTFGSGTRLTVV.

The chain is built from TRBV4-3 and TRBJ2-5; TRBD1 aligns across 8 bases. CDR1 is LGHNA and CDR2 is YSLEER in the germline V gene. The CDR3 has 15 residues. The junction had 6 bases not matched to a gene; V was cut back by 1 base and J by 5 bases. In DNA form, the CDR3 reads TGCGCCAGCAGCCAAGGACAGGGGTCGGGTGAGACCCAGTACTTC. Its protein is CASSQGQGSGETQYF.

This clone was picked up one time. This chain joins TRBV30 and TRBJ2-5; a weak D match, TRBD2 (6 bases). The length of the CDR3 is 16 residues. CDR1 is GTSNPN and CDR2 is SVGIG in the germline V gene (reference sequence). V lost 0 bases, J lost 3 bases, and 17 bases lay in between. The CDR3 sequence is CAWSVLGLPTEETQYF. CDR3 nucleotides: TGTGCCTGGAGTGTGTTGGGACTCCCCACGGAAGAGACCCAGTACTTC.

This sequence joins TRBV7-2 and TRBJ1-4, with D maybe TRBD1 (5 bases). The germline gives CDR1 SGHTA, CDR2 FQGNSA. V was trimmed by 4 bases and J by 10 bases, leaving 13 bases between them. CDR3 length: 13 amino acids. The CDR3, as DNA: TGTGCCAGCAGCTCCCCCAGTGGGGGAAAACTGTTTTTT. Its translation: CASSSPSGGKLFF. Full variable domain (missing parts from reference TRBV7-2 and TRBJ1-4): GAGVSQSPSNKVTEKGKDVELRCDPISGHTALYWYRQSLGQGLEFLIYFQGNSAPDKSGLPSDRFSAERTGGSVSTLTIQRTQQEDSAVYLCASSSPSGGKLFFGSGTQLSVL.

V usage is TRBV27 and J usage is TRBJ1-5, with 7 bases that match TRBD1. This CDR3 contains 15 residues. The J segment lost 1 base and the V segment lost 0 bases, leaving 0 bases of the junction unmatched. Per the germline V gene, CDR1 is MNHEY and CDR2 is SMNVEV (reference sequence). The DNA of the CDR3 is TGTGCCAGCAGTTTATCGACAGGGAGCAATCAGCCCCAGCATTTT. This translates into CASSLSTGSNQPQHF.

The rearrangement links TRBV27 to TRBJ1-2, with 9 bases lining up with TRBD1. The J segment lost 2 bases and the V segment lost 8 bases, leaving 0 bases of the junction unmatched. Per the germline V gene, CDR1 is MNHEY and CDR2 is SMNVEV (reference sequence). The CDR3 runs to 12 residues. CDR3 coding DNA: TGTGCCAGCGGACAGGGGAACTATGGCTACACCTTC. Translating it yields CASGQGNYGYTF.

CDR3 protein: CASSQGAGGPYEQYF. CDR3 DNA: TGTGCCAGCAGCCAAGGGGCAGGGGGTCCCTACGAGCAGTACTTC. The chain joins TRBV14 to TRBJ2-7, with TRBD1 matching over 7 bases. This CDR3 is 15 amino acids long. Trimming removed 1 base from V and 2 bases from J; junction bases left unmatched: 5. Germline CDR1 reads SGHDN; CDR2 reads FVKESK.